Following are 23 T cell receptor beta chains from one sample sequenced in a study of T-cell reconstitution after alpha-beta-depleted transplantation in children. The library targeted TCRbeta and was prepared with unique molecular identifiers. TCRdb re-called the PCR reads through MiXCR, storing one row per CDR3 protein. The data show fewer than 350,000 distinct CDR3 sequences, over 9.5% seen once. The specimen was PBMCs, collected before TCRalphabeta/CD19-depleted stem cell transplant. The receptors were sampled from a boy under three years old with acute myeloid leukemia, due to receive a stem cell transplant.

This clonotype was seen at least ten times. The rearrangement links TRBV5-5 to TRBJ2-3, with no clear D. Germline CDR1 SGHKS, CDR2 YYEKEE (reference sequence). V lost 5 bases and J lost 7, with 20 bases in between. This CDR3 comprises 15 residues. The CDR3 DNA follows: TGTGCCAGCAGTTACGCCGGGCCTGAGCTAAATACGCAGTATTTT. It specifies CASSYAGPELNTQYF.

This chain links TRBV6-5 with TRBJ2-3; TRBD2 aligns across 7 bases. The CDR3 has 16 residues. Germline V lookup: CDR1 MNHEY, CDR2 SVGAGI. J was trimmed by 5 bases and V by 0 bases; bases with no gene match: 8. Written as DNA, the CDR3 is TGTGCCAGCAGTTACTCACTTTGGACTAGTAAAGATACGCAGTATTTT. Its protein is CASSYSLWTSKDTQYF.

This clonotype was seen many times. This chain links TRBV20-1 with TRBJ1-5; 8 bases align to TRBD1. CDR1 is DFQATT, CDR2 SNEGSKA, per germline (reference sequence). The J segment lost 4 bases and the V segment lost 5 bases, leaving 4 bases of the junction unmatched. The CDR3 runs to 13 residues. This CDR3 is CSALGQGNQPQHF. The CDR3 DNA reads TGCAGTGCTCTCGGACAGGGAAATCAGCCCCAGCATTTT.

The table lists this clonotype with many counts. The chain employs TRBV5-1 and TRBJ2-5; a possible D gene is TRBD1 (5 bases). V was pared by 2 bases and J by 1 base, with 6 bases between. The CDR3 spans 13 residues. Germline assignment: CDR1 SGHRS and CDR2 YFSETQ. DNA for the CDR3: TGCGCCAGCAGCTTACAGGCCCAAGAGACCCAGTACTTC. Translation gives CASSLQAQETQYF.

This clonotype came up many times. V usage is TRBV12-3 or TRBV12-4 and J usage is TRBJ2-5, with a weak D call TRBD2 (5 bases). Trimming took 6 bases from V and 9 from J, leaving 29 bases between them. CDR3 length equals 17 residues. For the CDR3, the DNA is TGTGCCAGCAGACCTTTTGGTTACCTAGCCTTAGAAGGTCCCCAGTACTTC. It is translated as CASRPFGYLALEGPQYF.

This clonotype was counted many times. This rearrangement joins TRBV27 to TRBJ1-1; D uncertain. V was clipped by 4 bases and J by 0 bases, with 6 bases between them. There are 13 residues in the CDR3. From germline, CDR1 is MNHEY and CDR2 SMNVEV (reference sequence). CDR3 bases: TGTGCCAGCAGTTCCTTGTTGAACACTGAAGCTTTCTTT. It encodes CASSSLLNTEAFF.

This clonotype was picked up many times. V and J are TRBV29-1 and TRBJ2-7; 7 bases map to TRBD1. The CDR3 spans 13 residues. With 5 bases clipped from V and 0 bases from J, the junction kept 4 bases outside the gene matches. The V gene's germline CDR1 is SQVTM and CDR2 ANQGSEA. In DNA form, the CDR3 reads TGCAGCGTTAAAGGGACAGTCTCCTACGAGCAGTACTTC. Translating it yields CSVKGTVSYEQYF.

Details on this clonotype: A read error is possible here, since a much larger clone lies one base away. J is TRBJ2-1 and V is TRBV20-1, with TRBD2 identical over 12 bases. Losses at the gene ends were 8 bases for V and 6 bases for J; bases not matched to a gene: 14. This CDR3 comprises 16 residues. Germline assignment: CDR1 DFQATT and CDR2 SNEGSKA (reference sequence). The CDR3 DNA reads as TGCAGTTCCCTGAGCCCTAGCGGGGGGGCTGGCAATGAGCAGTTCTTC. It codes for CSSLSPSGGAGNEQFF.

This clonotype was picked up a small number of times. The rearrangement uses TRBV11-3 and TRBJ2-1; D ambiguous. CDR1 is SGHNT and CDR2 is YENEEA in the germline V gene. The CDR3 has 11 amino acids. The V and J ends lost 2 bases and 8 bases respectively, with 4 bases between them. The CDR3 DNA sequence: TGTGCCAGCAGCTTAAGGTATGAGCAGTTCTTC. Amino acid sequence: CASSLRYEQFF.

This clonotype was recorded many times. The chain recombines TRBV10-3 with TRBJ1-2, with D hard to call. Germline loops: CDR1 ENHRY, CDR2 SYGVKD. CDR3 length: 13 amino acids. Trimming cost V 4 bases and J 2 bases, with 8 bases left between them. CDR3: CAISGLPNYGYTF. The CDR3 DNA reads TGTGCCATCAGTGGACTACCAAACTATGGCTACACCTTC.

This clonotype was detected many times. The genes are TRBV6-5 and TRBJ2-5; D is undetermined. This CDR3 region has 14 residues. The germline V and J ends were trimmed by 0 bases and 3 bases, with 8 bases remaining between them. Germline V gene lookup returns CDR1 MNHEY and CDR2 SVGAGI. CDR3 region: CASSYSSVKETQYF. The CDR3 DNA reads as TGTGCCAGCAGTTACTCGTCAGTGAAAGAGACCCAGTACTTC.

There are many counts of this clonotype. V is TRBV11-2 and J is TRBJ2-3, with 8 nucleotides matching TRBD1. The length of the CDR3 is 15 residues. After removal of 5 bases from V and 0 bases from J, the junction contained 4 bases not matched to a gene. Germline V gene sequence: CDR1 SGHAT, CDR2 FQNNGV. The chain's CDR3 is CASSPGQVSTDTQYF. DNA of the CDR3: TGTGCCAGCAGCCCGGGACAGGTTAGCACAGATACGCAGTATTTT.

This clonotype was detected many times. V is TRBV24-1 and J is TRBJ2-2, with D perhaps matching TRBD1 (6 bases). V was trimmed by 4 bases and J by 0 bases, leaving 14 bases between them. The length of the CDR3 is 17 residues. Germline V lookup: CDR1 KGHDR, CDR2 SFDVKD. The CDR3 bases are TGTGCCACCAGTGACCGACAGGTATCGTCGAACACCGGGGAGCTGTTTTTT. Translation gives CATSDRQVSSNTGELFF.

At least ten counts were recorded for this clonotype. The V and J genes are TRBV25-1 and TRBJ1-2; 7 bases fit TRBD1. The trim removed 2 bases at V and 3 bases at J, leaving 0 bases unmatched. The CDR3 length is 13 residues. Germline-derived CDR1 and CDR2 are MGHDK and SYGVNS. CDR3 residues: CASSEQGDYGYTF. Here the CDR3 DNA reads TGTGCCAGCAGTGAACAGGGGGACTATGGCTACACCTTC.

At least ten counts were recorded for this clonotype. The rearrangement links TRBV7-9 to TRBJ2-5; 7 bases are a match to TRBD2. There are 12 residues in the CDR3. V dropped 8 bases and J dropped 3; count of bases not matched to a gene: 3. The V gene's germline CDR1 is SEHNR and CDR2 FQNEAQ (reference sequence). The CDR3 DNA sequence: TGTGCCAGCGAGGGGACTAAAGAGACCCAGTACTTC. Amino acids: CASEGTKETQYF. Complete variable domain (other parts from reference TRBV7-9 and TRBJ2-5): DTGVSQNPRHKITKRGQNVTFRCDPISEHNRLYWYRQTLGQGPEFLTYFQNEAQLEKSRLLSDRFSAERPKGSFSTLEIQRTEQGDSAMYLCASEGTKETQYFGPGTRLLVL.

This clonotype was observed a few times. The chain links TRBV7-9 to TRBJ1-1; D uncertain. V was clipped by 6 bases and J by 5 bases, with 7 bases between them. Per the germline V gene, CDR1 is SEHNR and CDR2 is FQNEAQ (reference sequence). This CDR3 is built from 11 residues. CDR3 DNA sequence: TGTGCCAGCAGGACGTTGACTGAAGCTTTCTTT. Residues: CASRTLTEAFF.

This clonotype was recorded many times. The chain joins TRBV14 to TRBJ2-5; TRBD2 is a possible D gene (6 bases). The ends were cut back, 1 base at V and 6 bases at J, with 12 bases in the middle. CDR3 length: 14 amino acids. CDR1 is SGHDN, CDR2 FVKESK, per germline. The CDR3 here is CASSQVRAGKTQYF. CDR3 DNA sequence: TGTGCCAGCAGCCAAGTGCGAGCGGGCAAGACCCAGTACTTC. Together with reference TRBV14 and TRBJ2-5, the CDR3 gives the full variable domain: EAGVTQFPSHSVIEKGQTVTLRCDPISGHDNLYWYRRVMGKEIKFLLHFVKESKQDESGMPNNRFLAERTGGTYSTLKVQPAELEDSGVYFCASSQVRAGKTQYFGPGTRLLVL.

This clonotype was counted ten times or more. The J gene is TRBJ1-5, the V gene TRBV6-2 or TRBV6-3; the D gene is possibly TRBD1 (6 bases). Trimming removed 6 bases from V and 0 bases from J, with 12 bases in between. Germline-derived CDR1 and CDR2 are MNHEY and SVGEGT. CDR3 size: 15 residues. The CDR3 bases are TGTGCCAGCAGCCGACAGGTTCCTAGCAATCAGCCCCAGCATTTT. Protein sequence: CASSRQVPSNQPQHF.

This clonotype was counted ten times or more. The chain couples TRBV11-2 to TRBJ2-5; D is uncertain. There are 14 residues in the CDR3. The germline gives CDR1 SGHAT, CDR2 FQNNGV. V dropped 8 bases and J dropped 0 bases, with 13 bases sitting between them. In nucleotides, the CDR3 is TGTGCCAGCCGGGTCTCCCCGTACCAAGAGACCCAGTACTTC. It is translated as CASRVSPYQETQYF. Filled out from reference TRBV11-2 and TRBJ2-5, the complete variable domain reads EAGVAQSPRYKIIEKRQSVAFWCNPISGHATLYWYQQILGQGPKLLIQFQNNGVVDDSQLPKDRFSAERLKGVDSTLKIQPAKLEDSAVYLCASRVSPYQETQYFGPGTRLLVL.

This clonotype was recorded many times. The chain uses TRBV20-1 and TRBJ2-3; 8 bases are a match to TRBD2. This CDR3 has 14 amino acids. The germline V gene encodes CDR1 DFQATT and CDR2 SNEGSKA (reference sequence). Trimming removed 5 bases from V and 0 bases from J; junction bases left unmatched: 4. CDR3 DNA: TGCAGTGCTGAAGCGGGAGCTAGCACAGATACGCAGTATTTT. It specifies CSAEAGASTDTQYF.

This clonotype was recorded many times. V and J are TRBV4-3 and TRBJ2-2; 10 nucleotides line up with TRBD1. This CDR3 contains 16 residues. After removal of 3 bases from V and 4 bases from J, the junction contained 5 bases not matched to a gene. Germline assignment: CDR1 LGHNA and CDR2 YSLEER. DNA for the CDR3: TGCGCCAGCAGCCAGGGGACAGGGGAGATCACCGGGGAGCTGTTTTTT. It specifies CASSQGTGEITGELFF.

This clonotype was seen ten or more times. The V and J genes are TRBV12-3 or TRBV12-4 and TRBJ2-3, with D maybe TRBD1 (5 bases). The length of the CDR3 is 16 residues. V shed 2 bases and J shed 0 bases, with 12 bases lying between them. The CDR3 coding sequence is TGTGCCAGCAGTTTAAGGGGTCGGAGTAGCACAGATACGCAGTATTTT. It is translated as CASSLRGRSSTDTQYF.

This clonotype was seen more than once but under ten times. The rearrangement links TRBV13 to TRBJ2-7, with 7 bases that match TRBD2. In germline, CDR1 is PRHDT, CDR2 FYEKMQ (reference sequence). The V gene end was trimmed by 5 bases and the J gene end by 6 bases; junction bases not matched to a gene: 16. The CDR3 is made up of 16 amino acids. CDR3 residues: CASSPTLALQAGEQYF. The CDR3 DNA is TGTGCCAGCAGCCCGACACTAGCGCTCCAAGCGGGCGAGCAGTACTTC. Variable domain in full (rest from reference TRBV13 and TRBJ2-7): AAGVIQSPRHLIKEKRETATLKCYPIPRHDTVYWYQQGPGQDPQFLISFYEKMQSDKGSIPDRFSAQQFSDYHSELNMSSLELGDSALYFCASSPTLALQAGEQYFGPGTRLTVT.